Presented here are 2 T cell receptor beta chains from one specimen sequenced in a study of blood T cell repertoires in COVID-19. Measured with immunoSEQ multiplex PCR; TCRdb has only the in-frame clones, and not every one. The sample lists approximately 97,000 clones, approximately 85% seen once, with 12% in the top ten. Source material: peripheral blood. Receptors originate from a human donor in a cohort sampled during active COVID-19.

V gene TRBV6-5 combines with J gene TRBJ2-1, with TRBD2 matching 10 bases. This CDR3 has 14 residues. Germline trimming cut 5 bases from V and 6 bases from J; bases unmatched to any gene: 4. Germline values: CDR1 MNHEY, CDR2 SVGAGI. In DNA, the CDR3 is TGTGCCAGCAGTACTCAGCGGGGGGGCAATGAGCAGTTCTTC. Translation gives CASSTQRGGNEQFF.

The DNA of the CDR3 is TGTGCCAGCACCTTGGCTTGGCGGGAAACGGACGGGGAGCTGTTTTTT. It codes for CASTLAWRETDGELFF. The chain carries TRBV7-6 and TRBJ2-2, with D maybe TRBD2 (6 bases). CDR1 and CDR2 (germline): SGHVS, FNYEAQ. The CDR3 has 16 amino acids. The V and J ends lost 7 bases and 7 bases respectively, with 22 bases between them. The variable domain in full, with the rest retrieved from reference TRBV7-6 and TRBJ2-2, is GAGVSQSPRYKVTKRGQDVALRCDPISGHVSLYWYRQALGQGPEFLTYFNYEAQQDKSGLPNDRFSAERPEGSISTLTIQRTEQRDSAMYRCASTLAWRETDGELFFGEGSRLTVL.